The 9 T cell receptor beta chains presented below share a single source sample, sequenced in a study of OX40 agonist ivuxolimab in advanced cancers. Profiled with immunoSEQ multiplex PCR; TCRdb holds only in-frame clones, not every one. This table holds 70,000 to 95,000 clones, 85% to 90% found once. This sample comprised CD4+ or CD8+ T cells sorted from blood, obtained in a trial of the OX40 agonist ivuxolimab. These receptor sequences come from an adult with an advanced solid tumor such as melanoma, head and neck, liver or kidney cancer.

The rearrangement joins TRBV5-5 to TRBJ1-5; 10 bases agree with TRBD1. The CDR3 runs to 15 residues. J lost 5 bases, V lost 4 bases, and 6 bases had no gene match. Germline assignment: CDR1 SGHKS and CDR2 YYEKEE (reference sequence). CDR3 bases: TGTGCCAGCAGCAAAACCGGGACAGGGGATCAGCCCCAGCATTTT. Protein sequence: CASSKTGTGDQPQHF.

The rearrangement links TRBV7-9 to TRBJ1-2; D not resolved. The CDR3 spans 13 residues. Germline CDR1 SEHNR, CDR2 FQNEAQ (reference sequence). V lost 1 base and J lost 6, with 9 bases in between. The CDR3 DNA is TGTGCCAGCAGCTTAGGAGGGTTTGATGGCTACACCTTC. Translated, it gives CASSLGGFDGYTF.

This chain connects TRBV28 to TRBJ1-4; D is ambiguous. Germline V lookup: CDR1 MDHEN, CDR2 SYDVKM. The CDR3 totals 13 residues. This CDR3 reads CAISQSNNEKLFF. CDR3 nucleotides: TGTGCTATAAGCCAGTCTAATAATGAAAAACTGTTTTTT.

V is TRBV15 and J is TRBJ1-4; possibly TRBD1 for D (5 bases). Germline CDR1 is LNHNV and CDR2 is YYDKDF (reference sequence). V was trimmed by 0 bases and J by 8 bases, leaving 28 bases between them. CDR3 length: 20 amino acids. In DNA form, the CDR3 reads TGTGCCACCAGCAGAGATCGCCGGGTTTCACATGGGGAGGGGCGAGAAAAACTGTTTTTT. Amino acids: CATSRDRRVSHGEGREKLFF.

The chain couples TRBV2 to TRBJ1-1; TRBD1 might be the D (6 bases). Germline CDR1 is SNHLY and CDR2 is FYNNEI. The CDR3 is made up of 13 amino acids. V lost 4 bases and J 4 bases, leaving 10 bases between the germline ends. CDR3 loop: CASSGGAGTEAFF. For the CDR3, the DNA is TGTGCCAGCAGTGGGGGGGCGGGCACTGAAGCTTTCTTT.

The V and J genes are TRBV28 and TRBJ2-3, with D tentatively TRBD1 (5 bases). The CDR3 consists of 18 residues. Deletions cut 7 bases from V and 0 bases from J, with 23 bases between. CDR1 is MDHEN, CDR2 SYDVKM, per germline. The CDR3: CASTTGAEPDPSTDTQYF. The CDR3, as DNA: TGTGCCAGCACCACTGGGGCGGAGCCGGACCCTAGCACAGATACGCAGTATTTT.

The V and J genes are TRBV28 and TRBJ2-7, with D possibly TRBD2 on 5 matching bases. The V end lost 2 bases, the J end lost 5 bases, and 7 bases lay between the germline ends. The germline CDR1 and CDR2 sequences are MDHEN and SYDVKM. The CDR3 loop spans 12 amino acids. The CDR3 reads CASSLRTDEQYF. For the CDR3, the DNA is TGTGCCAGCAGTTTAAGGACTGACGAGCAGTACTTC.

V is TRBV28 and J is TRBJ2-4; no clear D gene. Germline V gene lookup returns CDR1 MDHEN and CDR2 SYDVKM. Trimming took off 5 bases at V and 1 base at J, with 15 bases between the two ends. The CDR3 consists of 16 residues. CDR3 nucleotides: TGTGCCAGCAGTCCTCTGGTGGCGGTGGCCAAAAACATTCAGTACTTC. It specifies CASSPLVAVAKNIQYF.

The chain employs TRBV13 and TRBJ2-7; TRBD1 aligns across 7 bases. V was pared by 4 bases and J by 4 bases, with 4 bases of the junction left unmatched. Per the germline V gene, CDR1 is PRHDT and CDR2 is FYEKMQ (reference sequence). The CDR3 sequence is 13 residues long. CDR3 nucleotides: TGTGCCAGCAGCTCCGACAGGGTGTACGAGCAGTACTTC. Translated: CASSSDRVYEQYF. Filled out from reference TRBV13 and TRBJ2-7, the complete variable domain reads AAGVIQSPRHLIKEKRETATLKCYPIPRHDTVYWYQQGPGQDPQFLISFYEKMQSDKGSIPDRFSAQQFSDYHSELNMSSLELGDSALYFCASSSDRVYEQYFGPGTRLTVT.